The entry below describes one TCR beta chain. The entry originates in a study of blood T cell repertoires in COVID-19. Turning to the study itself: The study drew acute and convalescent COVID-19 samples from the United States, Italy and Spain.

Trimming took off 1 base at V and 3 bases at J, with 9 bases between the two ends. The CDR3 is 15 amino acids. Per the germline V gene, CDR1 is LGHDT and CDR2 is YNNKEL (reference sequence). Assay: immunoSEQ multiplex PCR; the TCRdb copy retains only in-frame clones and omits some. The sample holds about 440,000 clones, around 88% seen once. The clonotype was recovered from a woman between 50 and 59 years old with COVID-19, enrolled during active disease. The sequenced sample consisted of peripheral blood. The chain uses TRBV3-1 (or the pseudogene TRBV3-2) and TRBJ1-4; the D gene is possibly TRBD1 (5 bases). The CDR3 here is CASSQVRGANEKLFF. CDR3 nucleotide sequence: TGTGCCAGCAGCCAAGTGCGGGGGGCTAATGAAAAACTGTTTTTT.